This T cell receptor (beta chain) was found in a study of blood T cell repertoires in COVID-19. For the study at large: The origin of the acute and convalescent COVID-19 samples was the United States, Italy and Spain. Sources were T cells, B-cell-depleted T cells, or PBMCs; the material itself was cDNA or gDNA.

This CDR3 contains 17 residues. The trim removed 0 bases at V and 5 bases at J, leaving 8 bases unmatched. Germline V gene sequence: CDR1 GTSNPN, CDR2 SVGIG (reference sequence). As handled by the study authors: Scientists estimated how many nucleated cells there were by amplifying reference gene primers. TCRdb keeps only in-frame clones here, not all; method: immunoSEQ multiplex PCR. V and J calls and clone size are those listed in that table; D and trimming were worked out from the DNA. There are approximately 260,000 clones in the sample; about 88% occur only once, and 2.1% lies in the top ten. The sequenced sample consisted of peripheral blood. The chain joins TRBV30 to TRBJ2-3; 13 nucleotides match TRBD2. The sequence was collected from a woman in her 40s who had recovered from COVID-19. CDR3 in amino acids: CAWSVKTSGGWGDTQYF. The CDR3 nucleotides read TGTGCCTGGAGTGTGAAGACTAGCGGGGGGTGGGGAGATACGCAGTATTTT.